The entry below gives a single T cell receptor (beta chain) sequence along with its context. Its antigen is undetermined. The PCR contained 60 Vbeta and 13 Jbeta primers. Data came from immunoSEQ multiplex PCR; TCRdb stores just in-frame clones and leaves some out. The data contain 150,000 to 200,000 clones, roughly 79% of them seen just once; the ten biggest clones take up about 1%. Trimming shortened V by 0 bases and J by 6 bases, and 15 bases separated the two germline ends. Germline V gene sequence: CDR1 SGHRS, CDR2 YFSETQ. The CDR3 length is 16 residues. This sample is part of a study of cytomegalovirus exposure and HLA in healthy donors. Study-wide findings and caveats: Analyzed later, most CMV-associated TCR beta chains appeared HLA-restricted.

The specimen sequenced was PBMCs. This sequence was found in a woman in her fifties or sixties in good health and CMV-seropositive. The gene calls are TRBV5-1 and TRBJ1-4; the D gene is possibly TRBD1 (5 bases). The CDR3 protein is CASSLGVKQADEKLFF. CDR3 nucleotides: TGCGCCAGCAGCTTGGGGGTAAAACAGGCGGATGAAAAACTGTTTTTT.